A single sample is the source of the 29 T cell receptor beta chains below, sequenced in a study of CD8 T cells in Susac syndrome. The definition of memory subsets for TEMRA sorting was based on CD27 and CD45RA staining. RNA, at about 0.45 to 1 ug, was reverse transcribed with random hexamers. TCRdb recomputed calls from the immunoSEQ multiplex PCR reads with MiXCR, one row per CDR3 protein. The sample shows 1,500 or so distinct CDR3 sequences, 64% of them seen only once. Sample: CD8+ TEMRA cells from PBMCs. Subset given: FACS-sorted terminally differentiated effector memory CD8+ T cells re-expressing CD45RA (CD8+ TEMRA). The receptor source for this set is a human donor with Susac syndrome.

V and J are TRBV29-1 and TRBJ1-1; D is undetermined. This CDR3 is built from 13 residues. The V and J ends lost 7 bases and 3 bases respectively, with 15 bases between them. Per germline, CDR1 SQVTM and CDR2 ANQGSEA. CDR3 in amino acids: CSAGICPDTEAFF. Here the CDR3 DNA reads TGCAGCGCCGGGATATGCCCTGACACTGAAGCTTTCTTT.

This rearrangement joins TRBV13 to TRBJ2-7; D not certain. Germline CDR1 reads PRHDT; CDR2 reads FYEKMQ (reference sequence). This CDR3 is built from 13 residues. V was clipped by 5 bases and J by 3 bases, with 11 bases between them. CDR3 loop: CASSPPHGYEQYF. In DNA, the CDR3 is TGTGCCAGCAGCCCGCCACACGGCTACGAGCAGTACTTC.

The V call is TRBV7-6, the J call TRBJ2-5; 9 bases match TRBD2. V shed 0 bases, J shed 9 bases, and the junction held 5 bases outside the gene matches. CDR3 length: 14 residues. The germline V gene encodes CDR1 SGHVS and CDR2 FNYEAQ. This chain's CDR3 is CASSLAGGGAPQYF. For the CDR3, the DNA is TGTGCCAGCAGCTTAGCCGGCGGGGGGGCGCCCCAGTACTTC.

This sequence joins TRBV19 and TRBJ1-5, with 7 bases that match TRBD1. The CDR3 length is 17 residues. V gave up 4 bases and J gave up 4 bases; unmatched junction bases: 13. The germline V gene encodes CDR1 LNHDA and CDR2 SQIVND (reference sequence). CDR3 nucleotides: TGTGCCAGTAGTACACGAAACCGGGACAGAGCTAATCAGCCCCAGCATTTT. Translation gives CASSTRNRDRANQPQHF.

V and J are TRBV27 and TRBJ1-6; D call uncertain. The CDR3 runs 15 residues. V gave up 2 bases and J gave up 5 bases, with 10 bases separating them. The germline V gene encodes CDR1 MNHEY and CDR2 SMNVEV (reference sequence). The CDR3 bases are TGTGCCAGCAGTTTAGGGCCAGCTAATAATTCACCCCTCCACTTT. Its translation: CASSLGPANNSPLHF.

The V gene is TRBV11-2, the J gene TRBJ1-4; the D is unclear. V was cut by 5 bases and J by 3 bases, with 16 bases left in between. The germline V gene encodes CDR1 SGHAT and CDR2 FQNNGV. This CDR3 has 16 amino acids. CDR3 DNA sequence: TGTGCCAGCAGCCCTCCCCAGGCAAGGGCTAATGAAAAACTGTTTTTT. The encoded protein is CASSPPQARANEKLFF.

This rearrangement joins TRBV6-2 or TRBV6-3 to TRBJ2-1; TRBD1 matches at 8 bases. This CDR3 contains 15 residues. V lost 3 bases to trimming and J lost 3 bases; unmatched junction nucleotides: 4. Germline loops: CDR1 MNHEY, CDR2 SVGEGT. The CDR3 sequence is CASSYQGADYNEQFF. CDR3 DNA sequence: TGTGCCAGCAGTTATCAGGGGGCCGACTACAATGAGCAGTTCTTC.

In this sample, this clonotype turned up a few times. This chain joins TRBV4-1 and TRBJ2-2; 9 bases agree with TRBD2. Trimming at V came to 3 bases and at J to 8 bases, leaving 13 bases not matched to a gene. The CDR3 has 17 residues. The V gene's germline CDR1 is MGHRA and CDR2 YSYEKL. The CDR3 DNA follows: TGCGCCAGCAGCCAGAGGGGCGGGGGGGCCCCGGCGGGGGAGCTGTTTTTT. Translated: CASSQRGGGAPAGELFF.

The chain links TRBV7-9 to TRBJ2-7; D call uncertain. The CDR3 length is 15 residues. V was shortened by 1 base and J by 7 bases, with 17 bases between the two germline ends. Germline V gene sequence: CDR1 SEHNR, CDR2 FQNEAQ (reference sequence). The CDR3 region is CASSLGAAVRREQYF. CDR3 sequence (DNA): TGTGCCAGCAGCTTAGGGGCGGCGGTCCGACGGGAGCAGTACTTC.

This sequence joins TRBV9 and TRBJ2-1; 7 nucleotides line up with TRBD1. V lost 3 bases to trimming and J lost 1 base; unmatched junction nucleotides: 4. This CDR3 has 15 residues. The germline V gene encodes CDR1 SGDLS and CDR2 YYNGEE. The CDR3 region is CASSEQGNSYNEQFF. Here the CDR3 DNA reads TGTGCCAGCAGCGAACAGGGGAATTCCTACAATGAGCAGTTCTTC.

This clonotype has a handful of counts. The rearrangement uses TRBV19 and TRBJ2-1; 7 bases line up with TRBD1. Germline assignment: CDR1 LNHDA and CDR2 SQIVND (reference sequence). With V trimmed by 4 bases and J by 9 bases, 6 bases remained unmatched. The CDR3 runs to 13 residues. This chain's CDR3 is CASSTEGGSEQFF. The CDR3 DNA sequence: TGTGCCAGTAGTACGGAAGGGGGCAGTGAGCAGTTCTTC.

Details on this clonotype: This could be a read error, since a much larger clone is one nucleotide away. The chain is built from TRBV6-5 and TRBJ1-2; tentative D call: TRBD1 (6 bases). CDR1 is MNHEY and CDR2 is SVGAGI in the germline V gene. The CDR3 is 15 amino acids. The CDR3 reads CACSADLVTGNGYTF. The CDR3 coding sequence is TGTGCCTGCAGTGCGGACCTTGTGACAGGAAATGGCTACACCTTC.

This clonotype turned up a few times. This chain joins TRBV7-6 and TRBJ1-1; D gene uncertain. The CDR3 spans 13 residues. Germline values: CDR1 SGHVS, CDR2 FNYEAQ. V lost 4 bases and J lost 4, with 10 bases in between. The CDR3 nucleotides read TGTGCCAGCAGCTCGGACCTCGGCACTGAAGCTTTCTTT. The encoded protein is CASSSDLGTEAFF. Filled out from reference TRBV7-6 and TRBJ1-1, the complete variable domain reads GAGVSQSPRYKVTKRGQDVALRCDPISGHVSLYWYRQALGQGPEFLTYFNYEAQQDKSGLPNDRFSAERPEGSISTLTIQRTEQRDSAMYRCASSSDLGTEAFFGQGTRLTVV.

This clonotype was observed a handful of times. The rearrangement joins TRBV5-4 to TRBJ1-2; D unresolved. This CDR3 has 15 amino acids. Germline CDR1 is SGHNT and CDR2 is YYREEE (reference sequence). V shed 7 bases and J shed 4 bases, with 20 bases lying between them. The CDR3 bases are TGTGCCAGCTCTCAGGACCCAGGAAAGACCTATGGCTACACCTTC. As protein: CASSQDPGKTYGYTF.

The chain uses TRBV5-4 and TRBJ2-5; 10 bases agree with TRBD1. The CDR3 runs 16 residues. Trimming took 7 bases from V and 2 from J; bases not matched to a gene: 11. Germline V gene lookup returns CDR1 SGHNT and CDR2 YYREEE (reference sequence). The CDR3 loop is CASCSPMDRGQETQYF. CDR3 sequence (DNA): TGTGCCAGCTGCTCCCCGATGGACAGGGGGCAAGAGACCCAGTACTTC.

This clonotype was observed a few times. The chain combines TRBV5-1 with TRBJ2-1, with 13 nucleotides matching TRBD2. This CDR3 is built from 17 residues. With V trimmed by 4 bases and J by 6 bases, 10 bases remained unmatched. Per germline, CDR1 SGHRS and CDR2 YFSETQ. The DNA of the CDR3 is TGCGCCAGCAGCCGTGGACTAGCGGGGGCACCAGGCAATGAGCAGTTCTTC. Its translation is CASSRGLAGAPGNEQFF.

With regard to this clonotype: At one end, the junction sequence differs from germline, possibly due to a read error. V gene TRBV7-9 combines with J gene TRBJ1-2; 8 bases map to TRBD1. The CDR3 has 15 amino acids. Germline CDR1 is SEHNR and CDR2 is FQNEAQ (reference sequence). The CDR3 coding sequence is TGTGCCAGCGGCTTAGAGGGCTCAGGGGGCTACGGCTACACCTTC. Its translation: CASGLEGSGGYGYTF.

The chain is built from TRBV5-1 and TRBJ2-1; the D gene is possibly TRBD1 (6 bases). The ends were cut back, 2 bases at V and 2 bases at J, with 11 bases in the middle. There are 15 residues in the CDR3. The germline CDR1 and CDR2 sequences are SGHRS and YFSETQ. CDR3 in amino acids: CASSFEGVTYNEQFF. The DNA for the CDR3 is TGCGCCAGCAGCTTCGAGGGGGTAACCTACAATGAGCAGTTCTTC.

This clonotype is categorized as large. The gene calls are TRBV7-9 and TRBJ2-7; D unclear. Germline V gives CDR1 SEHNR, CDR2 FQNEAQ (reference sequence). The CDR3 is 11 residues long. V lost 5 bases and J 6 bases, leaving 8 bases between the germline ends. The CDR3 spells CASSKKGEQYF. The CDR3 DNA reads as TGTGCCAGCAGCAAAAAAGGCGAGCAGTACTTC.

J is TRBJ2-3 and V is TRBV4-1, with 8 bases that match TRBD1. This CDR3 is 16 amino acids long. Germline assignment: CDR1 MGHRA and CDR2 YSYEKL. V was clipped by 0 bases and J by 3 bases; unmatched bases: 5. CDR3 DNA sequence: TGCGCCAGCAGCCAAGACAGGACAGGGAGAACAGATACGCAGTATTTT. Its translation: CASSQDRTGRTDTQYF.

The CDR3 DNA sequence: TGTGCCAGCAGCCCCCAAAGGGCTAGCACAGATACGCAGTATTTT. Translation: CASSPQRASTDTQYF. The V and J genes are TRBV12-3 or TRBV12-4 and TRBJ2-3; unclear D gene. V was clipped by 6 bases and J by 0 bases, with 13 bases between them. The CDR3 runs 15 residues.

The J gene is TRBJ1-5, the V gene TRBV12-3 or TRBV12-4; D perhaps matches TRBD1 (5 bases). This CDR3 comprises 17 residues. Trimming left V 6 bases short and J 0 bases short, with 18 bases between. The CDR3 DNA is TGTGCCAGCAGCCCTAGCCGACAGCGGTATAGCAATCAGCCCCAGCATTTT. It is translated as CASSPSRQRYSNQPQHF.

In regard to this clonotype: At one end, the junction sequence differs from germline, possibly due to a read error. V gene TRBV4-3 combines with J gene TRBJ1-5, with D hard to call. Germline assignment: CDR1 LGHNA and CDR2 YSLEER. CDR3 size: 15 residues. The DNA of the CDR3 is TGCGCCAGCAGCCAAGATGTATCTAGCTATCAGCGCCAGCATTTT. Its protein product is CASSQDVSSYQRQHF.

The CDR3 protein is CSASRGASYNEQFF. The CDR3 region has the DNA TGCAGTGCTAGTCGGGGGGCCTCCTACAATGAGCAGTTCTTC. The chain recombines TRBV20-1 with TRBJ2-1; the D gene is possibly TRBD2 (7 bases). CDR1 DFQATT and CDR2 SNEGSKA come from the germline V gene (reference sequence). V was shortened by 3 bases and J by 0 bases, with 9 bases between the two germline ends. CDR3 length: 14 amino acids.

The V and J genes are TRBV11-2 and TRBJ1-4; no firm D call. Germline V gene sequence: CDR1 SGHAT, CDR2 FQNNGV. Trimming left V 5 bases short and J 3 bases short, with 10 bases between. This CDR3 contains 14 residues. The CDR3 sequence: CASSPPQANEKLFF. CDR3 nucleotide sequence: TGTGCCAGCAGCCCCCCCCAGGCTAATGAAAAACTGTTTTTT.

CDR3 sequence: CSAGGQDTSTDTQYF. The CDR3 region has the DNA TGCAGTGCTGGAGGACAGGACACTAGCACAGATACGCAGTATTTT. J is TRBJ2-3 and V is TRBV20-1; 7 nucleotides match TRBD1. This CDR3 region has 15 residues. The V and J ends lost 5 bases and 0 bases, in that order; junction bases with no gene match: 8. Germline lookup yields CDR1 DFQATT and CDR2 SNEGSKA (reference sequence).

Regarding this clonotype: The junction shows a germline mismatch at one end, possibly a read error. The CDR3 DNA is TGTGCCAGCAGCGCCCCCCAGGCAGGTGCTAATGAAAATCTGTTTTTT. As protein: CASSAPQAGANENLFF. V is TRBV11-2 and J is TRBJ1-4; D gene ambiguous. The CDR3 covers 16 residues. Germline CDR1 is SGHAT and CDR2 is FQNNGV.

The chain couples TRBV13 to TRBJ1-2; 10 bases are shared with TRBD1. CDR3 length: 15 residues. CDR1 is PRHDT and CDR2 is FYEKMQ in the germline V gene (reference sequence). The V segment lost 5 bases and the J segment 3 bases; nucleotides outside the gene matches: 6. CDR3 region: CASSHGTGADYGYTF. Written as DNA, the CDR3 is TGTGCCAGCAGCCACGGGACAGGGGCGGACTATGGCTACACCTTC.

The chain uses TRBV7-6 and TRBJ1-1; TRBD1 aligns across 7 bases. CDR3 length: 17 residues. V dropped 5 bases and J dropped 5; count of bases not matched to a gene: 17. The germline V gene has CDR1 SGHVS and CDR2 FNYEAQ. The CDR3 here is CASSPQGGPSIGTEAFF. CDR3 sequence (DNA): TGTGCCAGCAGCCCCCAGGGGGGTCCCTCAATAGGTACTGAAGCTTTCTTT.